Listed below are T cell receptor beta chains from one sample, sequenced in a study of blood T cell repertoires in COVID-19. Repertoires were generated with immunoSEQ multiplex PCR, while TCRdb's copy carries only in-frame clones and drops some. In the table there are over 50,000 clones, over 75% of which are singletons. The sample was peripheral blood. The receptors originated from a man between 60 and 75 years old with acute or convalescent COVID-19. Each CDR3 is given with its conserved first and last residue. D genes are given only for firm matches. Expanded clones are given a class, and other clones once, few, many or no size at all.

d_call,clone_size,j_call,v_call,cdr3_nt,cdr3_aa
.,.,TRBJ1-2,TRBV3-1/TRBV3-2,TGTGCCAGCAGCCAACAGGGATACGGCTACACCTTC,CASSQQGYGYTF
TRBD1,.,TRBJ1-1,TRBV11-2,TGTGCCAGCAGCTCCTTACCACTATTGAAGGGACAGAGCCTTGAAGCTTTCTTT,CASSSLPLLKGQSLEAFF
TRBD2,few,TRBJ2-1,TRBV6-5,TGTGTTGTCGGGGGGGTGAATTACAATGAGCAGTTCTTC,CVVGGVNYNEQFF
TRBD2,.,TRBJ2-1,TRBV5-1,TGCGCCAGCAGCTACTCGGGGGGGCCTAGGAATGAGCAGTTCTTC,CASSYSGGPRNEQFF
.,.,TRBJ2-2,TRBV11-1,TGTGCCAGCAGCTTAGCGATCCCTCTCCACCGGGCCGGGGAGCTGTTTTTT,CASSLAIPLHRAGELFF
.,.,TRBJ1-2,TRBV3-1/TRBV3-2,TGTGCCAGCAGCCAAGGGACAGTTGATACTAACTATGGCTACACCTTC,CASSQGTVDTNYGYTF
.,few,TRBJ2-5,TRBV11-2,TGTGCCAGCAGCTCAATTGCAGGCTTAGATATGGAGACCCAGTACTTC,CASSSIAGLDMETQYF
.,.,TRBJ1-4,TRBV18,TGTGCCAGCTCACCACGGGACACAACTAATGAAAAACTGTTTTTT,CASSPRDTTNEKLFF
.,.,TRBJ1-4,TRBV30,TGTGCCTGGAGTCCTTTTAGTGGGGCAGGGGTGAGGGAAAAACTGTTTTTT,CAWSPFSGAGVREKLFF
.,.,TRBJ2-7,TRBV6-6,TGTGCCAGCAGTTACGCGTACGAGCAGTACTTC,CASSYAYEQYF
TRBD2,.,TRBJ2-3,TRBV13,TGTGCCAGCAGCCACAGCTTAGGGCGGGGGGCGCCAGTGTGGGTCGGGGATACGCAGTATTTT,CASSHSLGRGAPVWVGDTQYF
.,.,TRBJ1-2,TRBV19,TGTGCCAGTAGTATTGGCCAAGCTAACTATGGCTACACCTTC,CASSIGQANYGYTF
.,.,TRBJ2-5,TRBV3-1/TRBV3-2,.,CASSQLRFGTQYF
.,.,TRBJ1-5,TRBV19,TGTGCCAGTAGTACCCTCACTCGGCCCCAGCATTTT,CASSTLTRPQHF
.,.,TRBJ2-7,TRBV12-3/TRBV12-4,TGTGCCAGCAGTTTGACAGGTTTAGGGCAGTACTTC,CASSLTGLGQYF
.,.,TRBJ2-7,TRBV11-2,TGTGCCAGCAGCCCACTAACAGGGAAGCAAGAGCAGTACTTC,CASSPLTGKQEQYF
TRBD1,.,TRBJ1-2,TRBV19,TGTGCCAGTAGCCCGGGACAGGAGAGATATCTTACCCTCAATAACTATGGCTGCACCTTC,CASSPGQERYLTLNNYGCTF
.,medium-sized,TRBJ1-2,TRBV4-1,TGCGCCAGCAGCCATGTCGGGACAAATAATGGCTACACCTTC,CASSHVGTNNGYTF
TRBD2,.,TRBJ2-3,TRBV7-2,TGTGCCAGCAGCGTTAGCGGGGGCTGGGTCACAGATACGCAGTATTTT,CASSVSGGWVTDTQYF
.,once,TRBJ1-5,TRBV12-3/TRBV12-4,TGTGCCAGCAGACAACAGGGACAGCCCCAGCATTTT,CASRQQGQPQHF
TRBD1,.,TRBJ1-5,TRBV5-5,TGTGCCAGCAGCGCCTGGACAGGGGACAATCAGCCCCAGCATTTT,CASSAWTGDNQPQHF
TRBD2,.,TRBJ2-5,TRBV10-2,TGCGCCAGCAGTGAGCCAGCGGGGGGGCAAGAGACCCAGTACTTC,CASSEPAGGQETQYF
.,.,TRBJ1-5,TRBV6-2/TRBV6-3,TGTGCCAGCAGTGACCCCCCGGGACACCATCAGCCCCAGCATTTT,CASSDPPGHHQPQHF
.,.,TRBJ1-1,TRBV6-2/TRBV6-3,TGTGCCAGCAGTTACTCAGGAGGGAACCCTGAAGCTTTCTTT,CASSYSGGNPEAFF
TRBD2,.,TRBJ2-3,TRBV3-1/TRBV3-2,TGTGCCAGCAGCCAGTCTCAACGGGGGGGCCTGAGTACGCAGTATTTT,CASSQSQRGGLSTQYF
.,.,TRBJ1-2,TRBV4-1,TGCGCCAGCAGCCAAGTTCAGGTCCTTCCGGGGGGCTACACCTTC,CASSQVQVLPGGYTF
.,.,TRBJ2-3,TRBV15,TGTGCCACCAGCAGAGATAAGCAGGGTATAGGCACAGATACGCAGTATTTT,CATSRDKQGIGTDTQYF
TRBD1,.,TRBJ1-1,TRBV6-6,TGTGCCAGCAGTCCCGGGGACAGAATGAACACTGAAGCTTTCTTT,CASSPGDRMNTEAFF
.,.,TRBJ2-2,TRBV30,TGTGCCTGGACAAATTGGGGGGAACGGGACACCGGGGAGCTGTTTTTT,CAWTNWGERDTGELFF
.,.,TRBJ2-1,TRBV11-2,TGTGCCAGCAGCCAGAGGGGCGGGGTTGGGAATGAGCAGTTCTTC,CASSQRGGVGNEQFF
.,.,TRBJ2-3,TRBV2,TGTGCCAGCAGTGGGGCCCGCACAGATACGCAGTATTTT,CASSGARTDTQYF
.,.,TRBJ2-1,TRBV9,TGTGCCAGCAGCGTCGCTAGCACCAACAATGAGCAGTTCTTC,CASSVASTNNEQFF
TRBD1,.,TRBJ1-2,TRBV4-1,TGCGCCAGCAGCCAAGATAGAGGGACAGCATATGGCTACACCTTC,CASSQDRGTAYGYTF
TRBD1,.,TRBJ1-4,TRBV2,TGTGCCAGCAGGATACAGGGGACAGGGGGTGAAAAACTGTTTTTT,CASRIQGTGGEKLFF
TRBD2,.,TRBJ2-2,TRBV6-2/TRBV6-3,TGTGCCAGCAGTACCCGGCGGGCTAGCGGGGGGTTCCACACCGGGGAGCTGTTTTTT,CASSTRRASGGFHTGELFF
TRBD1,few,TRBJ1-1,TRBV5-1,TGCGCCAGCAGCGGACAGGGTAGGGGGACTGAAGCTTTCTTT,CASSGQGRGTEAFF
TRBD2,.,TRBJ2-1,TRBV5-1,TGCGCCAGCAGCTTGGCCAGCGGGGGAGTCGATGAGCAGTTCTTC,CASSLASGGVDEQFF
.,.,TRBJ1-2,TRBV19,TGTGCCAGTAGTCAGGGCTACTATGGCTACACCTTC,CASSQGYYGYTF
.,.,TRBJ2-1,TRBV29-1,TGCAGCGGATCGCAGGGGGGCGATGAGCAGTTCTTC,CSGSQGGDEQFF
.,.,TRBJ1-2,TRBV12-3/TRBV12-4,TGTGCCAGCAGTTGGGGGGGCGATGGCTACACCTTC,CASSWGGDGYTF
.,.,TRBJ1-6,TRBV30,TGTGCCTGGACCGGACACCAACTCTCCTATAATTCACCCCTCCACTTT,CAWTGHQLSYNSPLHF
.,few,TRBJ1-2,TRBV3-1/TRBV3-2,TGTGCCAGCAGCCCCACAGAGAACTATGGCTACACCTTC,CASSPTENYGYTF
.,.,TRBJ2-7,TRBV7-2,TGTGCCAGTCGACAGAATTTAGCCTACGAGCAGTACTTC,CASRQNLAYEQYF
.,.,TRBJ1-3,TRBV7-9,TGTGCCAGCAGCTTAGAATTGGGTTGGAGGGGATCCTCTGGAAACACCATATATTTT,CASSLELGWRGSSGNTIYF
.,.,TRBJ1-2,TRBV19,TGTGCCAGTAGTATGAGCTCGACAGGCGTAGGTAACTATGGCTACACCTTC,CASSMSSTGVGNYGYTF
.,.,TRBJ2-7,TRBV9,TGTGCCAGCAGCGTTACCGCCAGCGCTGATTACGAGCAGTACTTC,CASSVTASADYEQYF
TRBD2,.,TRBJ2-2,TRBV2,TGTGCCAGCAGTGGGGCTAGCGGGGGCACCGGGGAGCTGTTTTTT,CASSGASGGTGELFF
TRBD1,.,TRBJ1-1,TRBV5-1,TGCGCCAGCAGCTTGGTGCAGGGGGCCCCTGAAGCTTTCTTT,CASSLVQGAPEAFF
.,.,TRBJ2-2,TRBV11-2,TGTGCCAGCAGCGAGACAGGGAACACCGGGGAGCTGTTTTTT,CASSETGNTGELFF
.,.,TRBJ2-7,TRBV19,TGTGCCAGTAGTATAGACGAGACCTACGAGCAGTACTTC,CASSIDETYEQYF
.,.,TRBJ2-3,TRBV19,TGTGCCAGTAAACGAAGCGCTAGCACAGATACGCAGTATTTT,CASKRSASTDTQYF
.,.,TRBJ1-2,TRBV19,TGTGCCAGTAGCCCGAGGACAGAGGAGGGCTACACCTTC,CASSPRTEEGYTF
TRBD1,.,TRBJ1-1,TRBV5-1,TGCGCCAGCAGCTTGACAGGGGAAACTGAAGCTTTCTTT,CASSLTGETEAFF
TRBD1,.,TRBJ2-1,TRBV7-6,TGTGCCAGCAGCTCCCAACCGGGACAGGCCTACAATGAGCAGTTCTTC,CASSSQPGQAYNEQFF
.,.,TRBJ2-5,TRBV6-5,TGTGCCAGCAGGCCCATGGCTCAGACCCAGTACTTC,CASRPMAQTQYF